This T cell receptor beta chain was retrieved from a study of blood T cell repertoires in COVID-19. Assay: immunoSEQ multiplex PCR; the TCRdb copy retains only in-frame clones and omits some. The table shows 150,000 to 200,000 clones, with roughly 85% occurring only once. CDR1 is MNHNS and CDR2 is SASEGT in the germline V gene. With 2 bases removed from V and 6 bases from J, the gap between germline ends came to 14 bases. There are 14 residues in the CDR3. This TCR was recovered from a human donor in a cohort sampled during active COVID-19. The sample consisted of peripheral blood. V is TRBV6-1 and J is TRBJ2-7; a weak D match, TRBD2 (6 bases). CDR3 loop: CASSERASVGEQYF. The CDR3 nucleotides are TGTGCCAGCAGTGAACGGGCTAGCGTAGGCGAGCAGTACTTC.